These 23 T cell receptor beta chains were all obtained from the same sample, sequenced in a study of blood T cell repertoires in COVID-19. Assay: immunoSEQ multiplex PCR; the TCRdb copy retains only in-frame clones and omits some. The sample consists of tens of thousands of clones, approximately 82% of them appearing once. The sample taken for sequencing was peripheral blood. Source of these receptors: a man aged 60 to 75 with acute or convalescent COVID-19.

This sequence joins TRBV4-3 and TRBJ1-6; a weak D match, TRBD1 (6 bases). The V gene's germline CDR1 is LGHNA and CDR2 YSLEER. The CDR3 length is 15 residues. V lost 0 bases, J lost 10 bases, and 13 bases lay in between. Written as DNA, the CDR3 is TGCGCCAGCAGCCAAGAGCGGGGAGGGGGATCACCCCTCCACTTT. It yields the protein CASSQERGGGSPLHF.

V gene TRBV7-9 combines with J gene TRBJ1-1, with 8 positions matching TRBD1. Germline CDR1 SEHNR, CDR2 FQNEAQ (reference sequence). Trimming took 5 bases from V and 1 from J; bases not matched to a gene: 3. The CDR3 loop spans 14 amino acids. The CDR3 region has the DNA TGTGCCAGCAGCGGGACAGGAGGGAACACTGAAGCTTTCTTT. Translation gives CASSGTGGNTEAFF.

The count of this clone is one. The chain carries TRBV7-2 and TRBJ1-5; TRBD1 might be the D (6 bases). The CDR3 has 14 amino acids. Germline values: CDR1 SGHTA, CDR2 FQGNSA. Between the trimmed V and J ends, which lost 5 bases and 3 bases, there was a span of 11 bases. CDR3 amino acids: CASSPTGYNQPQHF. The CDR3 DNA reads TGTGCCAGCAGCCCGACAGGCTACAATCAGCCCCAGCATTTT.

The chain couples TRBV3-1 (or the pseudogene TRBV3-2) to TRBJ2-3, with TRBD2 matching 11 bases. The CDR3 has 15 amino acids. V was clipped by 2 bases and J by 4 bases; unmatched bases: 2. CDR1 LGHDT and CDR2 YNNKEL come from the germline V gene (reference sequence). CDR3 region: CASSQLAGGPDTQYF. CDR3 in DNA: TGTGCCAGCAGCCAATTAGCGGGGGGGCCAGATACGCAGTATTTT.

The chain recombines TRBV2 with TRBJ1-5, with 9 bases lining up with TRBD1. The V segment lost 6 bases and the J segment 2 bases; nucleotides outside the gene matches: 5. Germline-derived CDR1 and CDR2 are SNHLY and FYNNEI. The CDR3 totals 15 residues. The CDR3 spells CASSRDRVGNQPQHF. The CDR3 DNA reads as TGTGCCAGCAGCAGGGACAGGGTTGGCAATCAGCCCCAGCATTTT.

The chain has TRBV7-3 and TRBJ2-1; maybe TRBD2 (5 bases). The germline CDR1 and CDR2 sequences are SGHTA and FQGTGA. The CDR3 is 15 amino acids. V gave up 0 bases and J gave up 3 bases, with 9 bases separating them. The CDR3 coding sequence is TGTGCCAGCAGCTTAACACCCGGGGACTACAATGAGCAGTTCTTC. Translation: CASSLTPGDYNEQFF.

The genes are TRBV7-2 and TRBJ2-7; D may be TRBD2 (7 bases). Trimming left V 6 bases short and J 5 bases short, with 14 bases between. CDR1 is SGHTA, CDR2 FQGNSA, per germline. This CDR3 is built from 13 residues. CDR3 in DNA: TGTGCCAGCAGTCGGGGGGCTGTTAACGAGCAGTACTTC. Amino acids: CASSRGAVNEQYF. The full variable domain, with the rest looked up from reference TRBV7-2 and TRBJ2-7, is GAGVSQSPSNKVTEKGKDVELRCDPISGHTALYWYRQSLGQGLEFLIYFQGNSAPDKSGLPSDRFSAERTGGSVSTLTIQRTQQEDSAVYLCASSRGAVNEQYFGPGTRLTVT.

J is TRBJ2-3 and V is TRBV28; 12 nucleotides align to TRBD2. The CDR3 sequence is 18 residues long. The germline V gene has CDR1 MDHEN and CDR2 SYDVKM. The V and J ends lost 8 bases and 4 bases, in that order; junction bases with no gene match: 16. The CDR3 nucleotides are TGTGCCAGCCCCAAGTCGCCGGGACTAGCGGGTATATCAGATACGCAGTATTTT. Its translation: CASPKSPGLAGISDTQYF.

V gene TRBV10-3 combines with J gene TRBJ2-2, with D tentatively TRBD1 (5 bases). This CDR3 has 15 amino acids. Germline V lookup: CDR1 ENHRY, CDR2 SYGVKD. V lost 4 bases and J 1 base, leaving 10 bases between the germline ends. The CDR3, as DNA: TGTGCCATCAGTGGTGTCGACAGGAACACCGGGGAGCTGTTTTTT. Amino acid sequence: CAISGVDRNTGELFF.

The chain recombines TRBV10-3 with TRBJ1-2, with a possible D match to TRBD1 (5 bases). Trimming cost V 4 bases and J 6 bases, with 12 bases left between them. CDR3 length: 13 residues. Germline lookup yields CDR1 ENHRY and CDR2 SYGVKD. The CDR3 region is CAISVEGRDGYTF. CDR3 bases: TGTGCCATCAGTGTCGAGGGGAGGGATGGCTACACCTTC.

The CDR3 nucleotides are TGTGCCAGCAGTTCTCCGGACAGGGCTGCGCACTATGGCTACACCTTC. Translated, it gives CASSSPDRAAHYGYTF. The chain employs TRBV28 and TRBJ1-2; 8 bases align to TRBD1. The germline V gene encodes CDR1 MDHEN and CDR2 SYDVKM. Trimming at V came to 4 bases and at J to 3 bases, leaving 10 bases not matched to a gene. The CDR3 contains 16 residues.

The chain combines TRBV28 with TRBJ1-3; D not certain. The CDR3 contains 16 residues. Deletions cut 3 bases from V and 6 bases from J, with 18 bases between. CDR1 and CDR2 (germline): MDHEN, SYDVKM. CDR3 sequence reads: CASSFVQAPLENTIYF. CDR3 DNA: TGTGCCAGCAGTTTCGTTCAGGCCCCTCTTGAAAACACCATATATTTT.

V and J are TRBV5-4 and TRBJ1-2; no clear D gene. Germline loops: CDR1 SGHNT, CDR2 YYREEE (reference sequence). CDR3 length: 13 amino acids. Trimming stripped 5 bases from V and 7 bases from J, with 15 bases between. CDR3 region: CASRIGSAGGYTF. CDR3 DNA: TGTGCCAGCAGAATAGGGTCCGCGGGTGGCTACACCTTC.

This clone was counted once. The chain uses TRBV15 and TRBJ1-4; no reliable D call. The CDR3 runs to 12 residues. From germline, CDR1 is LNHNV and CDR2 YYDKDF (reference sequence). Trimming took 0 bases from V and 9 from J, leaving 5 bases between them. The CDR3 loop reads CATSRDKKKLFF. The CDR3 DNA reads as TGTGCCACCAGCAGAGATAAAAAAAAACTGTTTTTT.

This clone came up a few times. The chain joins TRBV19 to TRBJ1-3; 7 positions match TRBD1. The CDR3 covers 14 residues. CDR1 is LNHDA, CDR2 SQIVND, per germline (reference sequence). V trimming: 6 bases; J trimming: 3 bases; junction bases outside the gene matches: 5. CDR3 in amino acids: CASRRGHDGNTIYF. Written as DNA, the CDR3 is TGTGCCAGTAGGAGGGGGCATGATGGAAACACCATATATTTT.

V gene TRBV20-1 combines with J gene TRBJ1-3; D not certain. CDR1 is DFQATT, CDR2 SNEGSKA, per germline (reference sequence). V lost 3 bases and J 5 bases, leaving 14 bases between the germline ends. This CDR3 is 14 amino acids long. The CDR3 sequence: CSASVSGRRNTIYF. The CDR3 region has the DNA TGCAGTGCTAGTGTGAGTGGGAGGCGAAACACCATATATTTT.

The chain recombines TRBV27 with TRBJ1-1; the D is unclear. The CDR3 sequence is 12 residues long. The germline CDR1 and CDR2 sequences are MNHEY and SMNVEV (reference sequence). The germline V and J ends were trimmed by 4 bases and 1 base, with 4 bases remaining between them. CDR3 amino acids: CASSSGNTEAFF. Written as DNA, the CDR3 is TGTGCCAGCAGTTCGGGGAACACTGAAGCTTTCTTT.

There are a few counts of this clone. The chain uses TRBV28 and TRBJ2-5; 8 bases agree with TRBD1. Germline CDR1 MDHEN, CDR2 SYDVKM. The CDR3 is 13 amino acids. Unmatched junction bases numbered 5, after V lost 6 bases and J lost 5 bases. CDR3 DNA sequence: TGTGCCAGCAGCCCGGACAGGGTGGAGACCCAGTACTTC. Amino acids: CASSPDRVETQYF.

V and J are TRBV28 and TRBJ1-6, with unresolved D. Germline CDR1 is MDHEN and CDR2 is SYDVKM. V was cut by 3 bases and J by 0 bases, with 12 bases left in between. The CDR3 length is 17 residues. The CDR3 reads CASSFRGAGSYNSPLHF. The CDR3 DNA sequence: TGTGCCAGCAGTTTCCGGGGAGCAGGCTCCTATAATTCACCCCTCCACTTT.

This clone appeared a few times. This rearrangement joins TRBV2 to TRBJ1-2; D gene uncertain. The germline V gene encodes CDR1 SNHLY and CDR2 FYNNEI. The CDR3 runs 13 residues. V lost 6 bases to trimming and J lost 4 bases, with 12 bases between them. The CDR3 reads CASRPQIFYGYTF. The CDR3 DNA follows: TGTGCCAGCAGACCACAGATATTCTATGGCTACACCTTC.

CDR3 region: CASSQQGMNTEAFF. CDR3 DNA sequence: TGTGCCAGCAGCCAACAGGGGATGAACACTGAAGCTTTCTTT. This rearrangement joins TRBV25-1 to TRBJ1-1; 7 nucleotides agree with TRBD1. V gave up 6 bases and J gave up 0 bases; unmatched junction bases: 4. In germline, CDR1 is MGHDK, CDR2 SYGVNS. The CDR3 sequence is 14 residues long.

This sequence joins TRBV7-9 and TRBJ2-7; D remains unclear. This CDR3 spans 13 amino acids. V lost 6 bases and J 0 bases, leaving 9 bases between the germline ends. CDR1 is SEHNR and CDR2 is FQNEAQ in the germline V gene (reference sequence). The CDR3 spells CASSPRSSYEQYV. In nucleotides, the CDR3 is TGTGCCAGCAGTCCTAGGAGCTCCTACGAGCAGTACGTC.

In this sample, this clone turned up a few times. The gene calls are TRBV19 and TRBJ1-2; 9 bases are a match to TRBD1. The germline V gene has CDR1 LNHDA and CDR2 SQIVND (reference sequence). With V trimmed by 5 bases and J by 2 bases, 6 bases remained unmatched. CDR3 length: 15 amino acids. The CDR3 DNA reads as TGTGCCAGTAGTGAAAACAGGGGGCTGAACTATGGCTACACCTTC. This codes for CASSENRGLNYGYTF.